A single sample gave rise to the 27 T cell receptor beta chains below, sequenced in a study of PD-L1 blockade in urothelial cancer. TCRdb keeps only in-frame clones here, not all; method: immunoSEQ multiplex PCR. The sample contains just over 50,000 clones, 70% to 85% of which appear only once. Sequences were derived from PBMCs, sampled around atezolizumab (anti-PD-L1) treatment. All receptors come from a man between 65 and 85 years old with urothelial cancer.

This rearrangement joins TRBV7-8 to TRBJ1-1, with a possible D match to TRBD1 (5 bases). Germline CDR1 and CDR2: SGHVS and FQNEAQ. Trimming took 5 bases from V and 3 from J, leaving 10 bases between them. The length of the CDR3 is 13 residues. CDR3 sequence (DNA): TGTGCCAGCAGCCCGCGGGGGGACACTGAAGCTTTCTTT. The encoded protein is CASSPRGDTEAFF.

This sequence joins TRBV28 and TRBJ2-4; 12 positions match TRBD2. From germline, CDR1 is MDHEN and CDR2 SYDVKM. This CDR3 has 15 amino acids. Trimming at V came to 2 bases and at J to 9 bases, leaving 5 bases not matched to a gene. CDR3 loop: CASSLETSGSGIQYF. CDR3 sequence (DNA): TGTGCCAGCAGTTTAGAGACTAGCGGGAGTGGCATTCAGTACTTC.

This clone was observed a handful of times. The chain uses TRBV2 and TRBJ1-2; unclear D gene. CDR1 and CDR2 (germline): SNHLY, FYNNEI. The CDR3 loop spans 13 amino acids. V gave up 6 bases and J gave up 2 bases, with 10 bases separating them. CDR3 region: CASSPSKNYGYTF. In nucleotides, the CDR3 is TGTGCCAGCAGCCCCAGTAAAAACTATGGCTACACCTTC.

The chain carries TRBV27 and TRBJ2-4; no clear D. In germline, CDR1 is MNHEY, CDR2 SMNVEV (reference sequence). The CDR3 is 16 residues long. Between the trimmed V and J ends, which lost 3 bases and 0 bases, there was a span of 12 bases. The CDR3 protein is CASSFLTDQAKNIQYF. CDR3 sequence (DNA): TGTGCCAGCAGTTTCTTGACTGATCAAGCCAAAAACATTCAGTACTTC.

The chain joins TRBV2 to TRBJ2-1; D is uncertain. The germline gives CDR1 SNHLY, CDR2 FYNNEI. This CDR3 is 13 amino acids long. The ends were cut back, 4 bases at V and 3 bases at J, with 7 bases in the middle. CDR3 region: CASSVTVYNEQFF. CDR3 bases: TGTGCCAGCAGTGTTACAGTCTACAATGAGCAGTTCTTC.

This chain links TRBV19 with TRBJ2-7; 11 bases fit TRBD2. The CDR3 has 15 amino acids. The V gene end was trimmed by 3 bases and the J gene end by 1 base; junction bases not matched to a gene: 2. CDR1 LNHDA and CDR2 SQIVND come from the germline V gene (reference sequence). CDR3 DNA sequence: TGTGCCAGTAGTATTCGGACTAGCGGGTCCTACGAGCAGTACTTC. Its protein product is CASSIRTSGSYEQYF. The full variable domain, its missing parts supplied by reference TRBV19 and TRBJ2-7, is DGGITQSPKYLFRKEGQNVTLSCEQNLNHDAMYWYRQDPGQGLRLIYYSQIVNDFQKGDIAEGYSVSREKKESFPLTVTSAQKNPTAFYLCASSIRTSGSYEQYFGPGTRLTVT.

The rearrangement joins TRBV14 to TRBJ1-1; weak D call: TRBD1 (6 bases). Looked up from germline, CDR1 is SGHDN and CDR2 is FVKESK. Trimming shortened V by 0 bases and J by 11 bases, and 16 bases separated the two germline ends. This CDR3 region has 14 residues. The CDR3 protein is CASSQDSRGWGAFF. The CDR3 nucleotides read TGTGCCAGCAGCCAAGATAGCAGGGGTTGGGGGGCTTTCTTT.

This clone came up a few times. The chain employs TRBV5-3 and TRBJ1-1; weak D call: TRBD1 (5 bases). TRBV5-3 is an ORF for which the function is uncertain. This CDR3 region has 13 residues. The V end lost 0 bases, the J end lost 8 bases, and 11 bases lay between the germline ends. CDR3 loop: CARSLVRGDEAFF. DNA of the CDR3: TGTGCCAGAAGCTTGGTACGGGGGGACGAAGCTTTCTTT.

V and J are TRBV27 and TRBJ1-4, with D possibly being TRBD1 (6 bases). Deletions cut 4 bases from V and 8 bases from J, with 17 bases between. Germline CDR1 reads MNHEY; CDR2 reads SMNVEV (reference sequence). This CDR3 contains 15 residues. The CDR3 DNA is TGTGCCAGCAGTTCGTACAGGGCGGAGGAAGAAAAACTGTTTTTT. The encoded protein is CASSSYRAEEEKLFF.

This chain connects TRBV6-1 to TRBJ1-5; D perhaps matches TRBD1 (6 bases). The CDR3 spans 14 residues. V was clipped by 7 bases and J by 1 base, with 11 bases between them. Germline V gives CDR1 MNHNS, CDR2 SASEGT. Here the CDR3 DNA reads TGTGCCAGCACCCTAGACAGGAGCAATCAGCCCCAGCATTTT. This codes for CASTLDRSNQPQHF.

This chain links TRBV7-2 with TRBJ2-7; 8 nucleotides match TRBD1. The trim removed 5 bases at V and 2 bases at J, leaving 8 bases unmatched. From germline, CDR1 is SGHTA and CDR2 FQGNSA. The CDR3 covers 15 residues. The CDR3 nucleotides are TGTGCCAGCAGCAGAACGACAGGGGTCGCCTACGAGCAGTACTTC. This codes for CASSRTTGVAYEQYF.

The V gene is TRBV30, the J gene TRBJ2-2, with 8 bases that match TRBD2. V was pared by 0 bases and J by 4 bases, with 4 bases of the junction left unmatched. This CDR3 spans 15 amino acids. CDR1 and CDR2 from the germline V gene are GTSNPN and SVGIG (reference sequence). The CDR3 sequence: CAWSVKRGSTGELFF. The CDR3 DNA reads TGTGCCTGGAGTGTAAAGCGGGGGAGCACCGGGGAGCTGTTTTTT.

The V call is TRBV4-1, the J call TRBJ2-1, with 11 nucleotides matching TRBD1. Germline CDR1 is MGHRA and CDR2 is YSYEKL. The CDR3 loop spans 14 amino acids. The ends lost 4 bases at V and 10 bases at J; junction bases unmatched: 6. The CDR3 loop reads CASSRTGGAGEQFF. The CDR3 coding sequence is TGCGCCAGCAGCCGGACAGGGGGCGCGGGGGAGCAGTTCTTC.

This chain connects TRBV28 to TRBJ2-7, with 12 nucleotides matching TRBD1. CDR3 length: 15 residues. V was clipped by 3 bases and J by 7 bases; unmatched bases: 7. Germline V gene lookup returns CDR1 MDHEN and CDR2 SYDVKM. CDR3 DNA: TGTGCCAGCAGTTTCCCCGGGACAGGGGGCAATGAGCAGTACTTC. This gives the protein CASSFPGTGGNEQYF.

This chain links TRBV5-1 with TRBJ2-2, with D possibly being TRBD1 (6 bases). V was cut by 1 base and J by 6 bases, with 22 bases left in between. Germline CDR1 reads SGHRS; CDR2 reads YFSETQ. This CDR3 is built from 18 residues. The CDR3: CASSLSGPQGMVAGELFF. DNA for the CDR3: TGCGCCAGCAGCTTGAGTGGTCCCCAGGGGATGGTCGCCGGGGAGCTGTTTTTT.

This chain joins TRBV14 and TRBJ2-2; the match to TRBD1 covers 9 bases. Germline V lookup: CDR1 SGHDN, CDR2 FVKESK. V dropped 0 bases and J dropped 9; count of bases not matched to a gene: 8. There are 16 residues in the CDR3. CDR3 nucleotides: TGTGCCAGCAGCCAAGAGGGGACAGGGTCACTCCGGGAGCTGTTTTTT. Its translation: CASSQEGTGSLRELFF.

The chain employs TRBV11-3 and TRBJ2-7, with TRBD2 matching 10 bases. CDR3 size: 18 residues. The V gene end was trimmed by 3 bases and the J gene end by 3 bases; junction bases not matched to a gene: 14. CDR1 is SGHNT, CDR2 YENEEA, per germline. The CDR3, as DNA: TGTGCCAGCAGCTTGGGTCGAGCTAGCGGGAGACCCGACTACGAGCAGTACTTC. This translates into CASSLGRASGRPDYEQYF.

The V and J genes are TRBV7-2 and TRBJ1-2, with D possibly matching TRBD1 (5 bases). The germline gives CDR1 SGHTA, CDR2 FQGNSA. Between the trimmed V and J ends, which lost 5 bases and 0 bases, there was a span of 16 bases. The length of the CDR3 is 16 residues. The CDR3 loop is CASSLKFQGSNYGYTF. The CDR3 bases are TGTGCCAGCAGCCTGAAGTTTCAGGGTTCTAACTATGGCTACACCTTC. The entire variable domain, with the rest obtained from reference TRBV7-2 and TRBJ1-2, is as follows: GAGVSQSPSNKVTEKGKDVELRCDPISGHTALYWYRQSLGQGLEFLIYFQGNSAPDKSGLPSDRFSAERTGGSVSTLTIQRTQQEDSAVYLCASSLKFQGSNYGYTFGSGTRLTVV.

The chain combines TRBV11-3 with TRBJ1-2; a weak D match, TRBD1 (6 bases). The V end was cut by 6 bases, the J end by 5 bases, with 13 bases between. Germline assignment: CDR1 SGHNT and CDR2 YENEEA. The CDR3 spans 13 residues. The CDR3 DNA sequence: TGTGCCAGCAGTCTACAGGGAATGTATGGCTACACCTTC. It is translated as CASSLQGMYGYTF.

This clone was detected only once. The V call is TRBV18, the J call TRBJ2-2; D is undetermined. The CDR3 spans 13 residues. Trimming shortened V by 4 bases and J by 2 bases, and 5 bases separated the two germline ends. Germline CDR1 is KGHSH and CDR2 is LQKENI. CDR3 in DNA: TGTGCCAGCTCACAAACTAACACCGGGGAGCTGTTTTTT. This sequence encodes CASSQTNTGELFF.

The chain is built from TRBV6-5 and TRBJ1-2; D possibly corresponds to TRBD1 (5 bases). The germline V gene has CDR1 MNHEY and CDR2 SVGAGI. The V end lost 2 bases, the J end lost 8 bases, and 15 bases lay between the germline ends. The CDR3 totals 14 residues. CDR3 sequence: CASSYGQGGDGYTF. The CDR3 DNA reads TGTGCCAGCAGTTACGGGCAGGGCGGAGACGGCTACACCTTC.

V and J are TRBV4-2 and TRBJ1-1; TRBD1 aligns across 10 bases. This CDR3 has 18 amino acids. The V and J ends lost 5 bases and 0 bases, in that order; junction bases with no gene match: 12. Germline assignment: CDR1 LGHNA and CDR2 YNFKEQ. CDR3 in amino acids: CASSYYLKGQGLNTEAFF. CDR3 DNA sequence: TGTGCCAGCAGCTACTATCTAAAGGGACAGGGGTTGAACACTGAAGCTTTCTTT.

This rearrangement joins TRBV7-9 to TRBJ1-1, with 7 bases that match TRBD1. The CDR3 covers 15 residues. Germline V gene sequence: CDR1 SEHNR, CDR2 FQNEAQ (reference sequence). V dropped 5 bases and J dropped 4; count of bases not matched to a gene: 10. CDR3 region: CASSPGTAGPTEAFF. The CDR3 bases are TGTGCCAGCAGCCCTGGGACAGCCGGGCCCACTGAAGCTTTCTTT.

Many counts were recorded for this clone. J is TRBJ2-2 and V is TRBV19, with 11 bases fitting TRBD1. In germline, CDR1 is LNHDA, CDR2 SQIVND (reference sequence). Trimming removed 5 bases from V and 6 bases from J; junction bases left unmatched: 5. There are 15 residues in the CDR3. The CDR3 here is CASSLGDRGSGELFF. CDR3 nucleotide sequence: TGTGCCAGTAGTTTGGGGGACAGGGGGTCCGGGGAGCTGTTTTTT.

The chain employs TRBV27 and TRBJ1-1; 10 positions agree with TRBD1. The CDR3 has 14 amino acids. CDR1 and CDR2 (germline): MNHEY, SMNVEV (reference sequence). V dropped 5 bases and J dropped 4; count of bases not matched to a gene: 4. As DNA, the CDR3 is TGTGCCAGCAGTAGCGGGACAGGGGTCACTGAAGCTTTCTTT. Protein product: CASSSGTGVTEAFF.

A few counts support this clone. J is TRBJ1-2 and V is TRBV27; unclear D gene. The V gene's germline CDR1 is MNHEY and CDR2 SMNVEV (reference sequence). The V end was cut by 7 bases, the J end by 0 bases, with 9 bases between. This CDR3 has 13 amino acids. The CDR3 is CASKETSNYGYTF. CDR3 DNA: TGTGCCAGCAAGGAGACTTCTAACTATGGCTACACCTTC.

The chain joins TRBV4-3 to TRBJ1-4; 7 nucleotides align to TRBD1. Germline V CDR1 and CDR2: LGHNA, YSLEER. The trim removed 0 bases at V and 7 bases at J, leaving 5 bases unmatched. The CDR3 is made up of 15 amino acids. The CDR3 nucleotides read TGCGCCAGCAGCCAAGATAGGGGGCAAAGTGAAAAACTGTTTTTT. This translates into CASSQDRGQSEKLFF.